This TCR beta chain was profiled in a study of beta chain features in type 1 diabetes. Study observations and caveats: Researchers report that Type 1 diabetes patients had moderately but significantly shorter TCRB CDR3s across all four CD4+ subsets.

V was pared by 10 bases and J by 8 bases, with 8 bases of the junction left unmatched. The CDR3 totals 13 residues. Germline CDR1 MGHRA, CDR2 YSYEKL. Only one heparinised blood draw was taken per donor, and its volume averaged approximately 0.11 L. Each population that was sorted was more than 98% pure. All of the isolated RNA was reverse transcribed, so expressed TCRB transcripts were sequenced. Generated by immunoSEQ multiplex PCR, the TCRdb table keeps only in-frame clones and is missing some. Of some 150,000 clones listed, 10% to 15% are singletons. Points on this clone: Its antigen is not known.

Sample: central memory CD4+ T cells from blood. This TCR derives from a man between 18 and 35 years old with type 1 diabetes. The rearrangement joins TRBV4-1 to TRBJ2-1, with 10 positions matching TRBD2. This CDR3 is CATQRGGTDEQFF. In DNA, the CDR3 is TGCGCCACCCAGCGGGGGGGGACCGATGAGCAGTTCTTC.